These 27 T cell receptor beta chains came from one sample sequenced in a study of CD8 T cells in ankylosing spondylitis. TCRdb re-analysed the 5' RACE reads in MiXCR, keeping a single row per CDR3 protein. The sample yields roughly 440,000 distinct CDR3 sequences, 17% seen once. Points from the study as a whole: For ankylosing spondylitis blood, a TCR beta motif of eight or nine highly homologous variants appeared characteristic.

The antigens for these receptors are not known. Specimen: blood, either unsorted or a sorted T cell fraction (not recorded which). These receptors were collected from a male donor with ankylosing spondylitis.

This clonotype was found a few times. The chain carries TRBV28 and TRBJ2-7; TRBD1 might be the D (6 bases). Trimming pared 4 bases from V and 4 bases from J, leaving 17 bases between. The V gene's germline CDR1 is MDHEN and CDR2 SYDVKM. The CDR3 runs 15 residues. CDR3 coding DNA: TGTGCCAGCAGTTCCCCGGGACACCCTTTTTACGAGCAGTACTTC. Its protein is CASSSPGHPFYEQYF.

This rearrangement joins TRBV20-1 to TRBJ2-1; 9 bases are a match to TRBD2. After removal of 3 bases from V and 8 bases from J, the junction contained 11 bases not matched to a gene. This CDR3 contains 15 residues. The germline CDR1 and CDR2 sequences are DFQATT and SNEGSKA (reference sequence). The CDR3 bases are TGCAGTGCTAGCGGCCCGGGACTAGCTTTCCATGAGCAGTTCTTC. This encodes CSASGPGLAFHEQFF.

The chain combines TRBV11-2 with TRBJ2-1; 7 bases match TRBD2. The V and J ends lost 1 base and 0 bases, in that order; junction bases with no gene match: 9. The V gene's germline CDR1 is SGHAT and CDR2 FQNNGV. This CDR3 is 18 amino acids long. The CDR3 coding sequence is TGTGCCAGCAGCTTAGTCCCCCGGCTAGCGGACTCCTACAATGAGCAGTTCTTC. This sequence encodes CASSLVPRLADSYNEQFF.

The table lists this clonotype with a few counts. The V gene is TRBV6-5, the J gene TRBJ2-1; 12 positions match TRBD2. The CDR3 is 16 residues long. Per germline, CDR1 MNHEY and CDR2 SVGAGI. With 6 bases clipped from V and 3 bases from J, the junction kept 6 bases outside the gene matches. The CDR3 nucleotides read TGTGCCAGCAGCTTCACTAGCGGGGGGAACTACAATGAGCAGTTCTTC. Amino acids: CASSFTSGGNYNEQFF.

The rearrangement uses TRBV7-2 and TRBJ2-1, with 10 bases identical to TRBD2. After removal of 5 bases from V and 3 bases from J, the junction contained 7 bases not matched to a gene. This CDR3 has 16 amino acids. Germline CDR1 reads SGHTA; CDR2 reads FQGNSA. The CDR3 region has the DNA TGTGCCAGCAGCCCGACTAGCGGGTGGATCTACAATGAGCAGTTCTTC. Amino acids: CASSPTSGWIYNEQFF.

The chain employs TRBV6-2 or TRBV6-3 and TRBJ1-2; 9 bases fit TRBD1. CDR1 is MNHEY and CDR2 is SVGEGT in the germline V gene. V was pared by 6 bases and J by 8 bases, with 10 bases of the junction left unmatched. The CDR3 runs 14 residues. CDR3 in DNA: TGTGCCAGCAGCGTAACAGGGGGCGCATACGGCTACACCTTC. The encoded protein is CASSVTGGAYGYTF.

There are a few counts of this clonotype. The chain combines TRBV7-8 with TRBJ1-3; 10 positions agree with TRBD1. The CDR3 extends over 18 amino acids. The ends lost 0 bases at V and 3 bases at J; junction bases unmatched: 8. Germline CDR1 is SGHVS and CDR2 is FQNEAQ. The CDR3 reads CASSLAGTGELGGNTIYF. In DNA form, the CDR3 reads TGTGCCAGCAGCTTAGCGGGGACAGGGGAGTTAGGTGGAAACACCATATATTTT. Based on the CDR3 plus reference TRBV7-8 and TRBJ1-3, the full variable domain is GAGVSQSPRYKVAKRGQDVALRCDPISGHVSLFWYQQALGQGPEFLTYFQNEAQLDKSGLPSDRFFAERPEGSVSTLKIQRTQQEDSAVYLCASSLAGTGELGGNTIYFGEGSWLTVV.

The chain carries TRBV29-1 and TRBJ2-1; D might be TRBD1 or TRBD2, each matching 6 bases. This CDR3 is 11 amino acids long. Per germline, CDR1 SQVTM and CDR2 ANQGSEA. V lost 2 bases, J lost 15 bases, and 14 bases lay in between. The CDR3 DNA reads TGCAGCGTTGAATTCGGGGGCCGGCTGTTCTTC. Its translation: CSVEFGGRLFF.

The rearrangement joins TRBV6-1 to TRBJ2-1; a weak D match, TRBD1 (6 bases). This CDR3 is built from 15 residues. CDR1 MNHNS and CDR2 SASEGT come from the germline V gene. V shed 5 bases and J shed 0 bases, with 11 bases lying between them. The CDR3 DNA reads TGTGCCAGCAGTCGTTCCAGGGGCTCCTACAATGAGCAGTTCTTC. Encoded protein: CASSRSRGSYNEQFF.

This clonotype was detected a few times. This rearrangement joins TRBV6-1 to TRBJ2-1; 10 bases match TRBD2. CDR1 MNHNS and CDR2 SASEGT come from the germline V gene. The CDR3 consists of 15 residues. Trimming at V came to 5 bases and at J to 7 bases, leaving 8 bases not matched to a gene. CDR3 coding DNA: TGTGCCAGCAGTCGGAAACTAGCGGGACTTAATGAGCAGTTCTTC. Translating it yields CASSRKLAGLNEQFF.

Concerning this clonotype: The conserved phenylalanine or tryptophan is not found at the CDR3 terminus, so this likely reflects a read error. This chain uses TRBV11-1 with TRBJ1-2, with 10 positions matching TRBD1. Per the germline V gene, CDR1 is SGHAT and CDR2 is FQDESV (reference sequence). This CDR3 is 18 amino acids long. Losses at the gene ends were 4 bases for V and 2 bases for J; bases not matched to a gene: 13. CDR3 amino acids: CASSSPRDRGLGNYGYTL. DNA of the CDR3: TGTGCCAGCAGCTCGCCCCGGGACAGGGGATTAGGGAACTATGGCTACACCTTA.

V gene TRBV6-1 combines with J gene TRBJ1-5; perhaps TRBD1 as D (5 bases). CDR1 and CDR2 from the germline V gene are MNHNS and SASEGT. The CDR3 is 13 amino acids. V shed 5 bases and J shed 4 bases, with 9 bases lying between them. The CDR3 reads CASSPPGNQPQHF. For the CDR3, the DNA is TGTGCCAGCAGTCCCCCAGGGAATCAGCCCCAGCATTTT.

V and J are TRBV18 and TRBJ2-5, with D possibly being TRBD1 (6 bases). CDR1 and CDR2 from the germline V gene are KGHSH and LQKENI. V was clipped by 3 bases and J by 2 bases, with 10 bases between them. CDR3 length equals 14 residues. This CDR3 is CASSPRDNQETQYF. CDR3 coding DNA: TGTGCCAGCTCACCTCGGGACAATCAAGAGACCCAGTACTTC.

This rearrangement joins TRBV5-6 to TRBJ1-6; 7 nucleotides align to TRBD1. This CDR3 comprises 13 residues. The V gene's germline CDR1 is SGHDT and CDR2 YYEEEE. V gave up 4 bases and J gave up 7 bases; unmatched junction bases: 2. The CDR3 reads CASSTTGNSPLHF. CDR3 nucleotide sequence: TGTGCCAGCAGCACGACAGGGAATTCACCCCTCCACTTT.

Here the CDR3 reads CASSQEASGSTDTQYF. As DNA, the CDR3 is TGTGCCAGCAGCCAAGAGGCTAGCGGGAGTACAGATACGCAGTATTTT. The J gene is TRBJ2-3, the V gene TRBV4-2; 10 bases line up with TRBD2. The CDR3 length is 16 residues. Trimming took 0 bases from V and 3 from J; bases not matched to a gene: 3. Germline CDR1 is LGHNA and CDR2 is YNFKEQ.

This clonotype was seen many times. The junction does not match germline at one end; this may be a read error. The chain couples TRBV5-1 to TRBJ1-4; D is undetermined. CDR3 length: 13 residues. Germline-derived CDR1 and CDR2 are SGHRS and YFSETQ. CDR3 loop: CASSLGGSEKLFF. As DNA, the CDR3 is TGTGCCAGCAGCTTGGGAGGGTCTGAAAAACTGTTTTTT.

The chain carries TRBV20-1 and TRBJ2-5, with 10 bases lining up with TRBD2. From germline, CDR1 is DFQATT and CDR2 SNEGSKA (reference sequence). The J segment lost 7 bases and the V segment lost 5 bases, leaving 13 bases of the junction unmatched. The CDR3 length is 15 residues. DNA of the CDR3: TGCAGTGCTTTAATCGAAGCGGGGGGGCCCGTGACCCAGTACTTC. As protein: CSALIEAGGPVTQYF.

The rearrangement links TRBV20-1 to TRBJ1-3, with unresolved D. Germline lookup yields CDR1 DFQATT and CDR2 SNEGSKA (reference sequence). This CDR3 comprises 13 residues. Trimming left V 6 bases short and J 16 bases short, with 25 bases between. This CDR3 reads CSAGTSSTGVFYF. The DNA for the CDR3 is TGCAGTGCCGGAACTTCTTCCACCGGCGTCTTTTATTTT.

This chain links TRBV5-1 with TRBJ2-3; TRBD1 agrees at 7 bases. Germline CDR1 SGHRS, CDR2 YFSETQ. V dropped 3 bases and J dropped 3; count of bases not matched to a gene: 7. CDR3 length equals 15 residues. The CDR3: CASSSSGTVTDTQYF. The CDR3 DNA reads as TGCGCCAGCAGCTCCTCAGGGACAGTAACAGATACGCAGTATTTT.

The chain couples TRBV25-1 to TRBJ2-5; D possibly uses TRBD1 or TRBD2 (5 bases each). The V end was cut by 3 bases, the J end by 1 base, with 18 bases between. The CDR3 loop spans 17 amino acids. CDR1 is MGHDK and CDR2 is SYGVNS in the germline V gene. The CDR3 DNA follows: TGTGCCAGCAGTGATTGGTCCGGGGCGGGCAGCCAAGAGACCCAGTACTTC. This codes for CASSDWSGAGSQETQYF.

The J gene is TRBJ2-7, the V gene TRBV28; the match to TRBD2 covers 16 bases. The V gene's germline CDR1 is MDHEN and CDR2 SYDVKM. Trimming at V came to 5 bases and at J to 4 bases, leaving 5 bases not matched to a gene. CDR3 length: 16 residues. CDR3 region: CASSEGTSGRVYEQYF. In DNA, the CDR3 is TGTGCCAGCAGTGAAGGGACTAGCGGGAGGGTTTACGAGCAGTACTTC.

This clonotype was counted a few times. V usage is TRBV2 and J usage is TRBJ2-5, with 10 bases that match TRBD2. Per germline, CDR1 SNHLY and CDR2 FYNNEI. This CDR3 spans 15 amino acids. Losses at the gene ends were 10 bases for V and 3 bases for J; bases not matched to a gene: 11. The CDR3 reads CATPATLAGEETQYF. CDR3 in DNA: TGTGCCACCCCCGCCACCCTAGCGGGGGAAGAGACCCAGTACTTC.

This clonotype was detected many times. The J gene is TRBJ2-1, the V gene TRBV7-2, with D tentatively TRBD1 or TRBD2 (5 bases each). V lost 4 bases to trimming and J lost 6 bases, with 16 bases between them. The CDR3 runs to 15 residues. The V gene's germline CDR1 is SGHTA and CDR2 FQGNSA. In DNA form, the CDR3 reads TGTGCCAGCAGCTATTACGGTGTGGGGGTCAATGAGCAGTTCTTC. Its translation: CASSYYGVGVNEQFF.

This clonotype was counted a few times. The rearrangement uses TRBV5-1 and TRBJ2-1, with D unclear. V shed 1 base and J shed 5 bases, with 13 bases lying between them. From germline, CDR1 is SGHRS and CDR2 YFSETQ. This CDR3 comprises 15 residues. The CDR3 loop is CASSLLLTGDNEQFF. Written as DNA, the CDR3 is TGCGCCAGCAGCTTGTTGCTGACTGGTGACAATGAGCAGTTCTTC.

The J gene is TRBJ1-1, the V gene TRBV4-1; unclear D gene. The CDR3 runs 15 residues. V lost 0 bases, J lost 5 bases, and 13 bases lay in between. Per germline, CDR1 MGHRA and CDR2 YSYEKL. CDR3 in DNA: TGCGCCAGCAGCCAAGAAGTTAGCCGGGGAACTGAAGCTTTCTTT. Translated, it gives CASSQEVSRGTEAFF.

The chain has TRBV6-1 and TRBJ1-6, with TRBD1 as a possible D gene (5 bases). Germline V gives CDR1 MNHNS, CDR2 SASEGT. The CDR3 runs 14 residues. Trimming left V 5 bases short and J 9 bases short, with 14 bases between. Here the CDR3 reads CASSIRGEGSPLHF. CDR3 in DNA: TGTGCCAGCAGTATCCGGGGGGAGGGTTCACCCCTCCACTTT.

This clonotype was counted a few times. This rearrangement joins TRBV3-1 to TRBJ2-1, with 8 bases matching TRBD2. The CDR3 contains 17 residues. The J segment lost 2 bases and the V segment lost 4 bases, leaving 10 bases of the junction unmatched. The germline V gene has CDR1 LGHDT and CDR2 YNNKEL (reference sequence). CDR3 nucleotide sequence: TGTGCCAGCAGCCTTGGCGGAGCGGGGGCCACCTACAATGAGCAGTTCTTC. It translates to CASSLGGAGATYNEQFF.